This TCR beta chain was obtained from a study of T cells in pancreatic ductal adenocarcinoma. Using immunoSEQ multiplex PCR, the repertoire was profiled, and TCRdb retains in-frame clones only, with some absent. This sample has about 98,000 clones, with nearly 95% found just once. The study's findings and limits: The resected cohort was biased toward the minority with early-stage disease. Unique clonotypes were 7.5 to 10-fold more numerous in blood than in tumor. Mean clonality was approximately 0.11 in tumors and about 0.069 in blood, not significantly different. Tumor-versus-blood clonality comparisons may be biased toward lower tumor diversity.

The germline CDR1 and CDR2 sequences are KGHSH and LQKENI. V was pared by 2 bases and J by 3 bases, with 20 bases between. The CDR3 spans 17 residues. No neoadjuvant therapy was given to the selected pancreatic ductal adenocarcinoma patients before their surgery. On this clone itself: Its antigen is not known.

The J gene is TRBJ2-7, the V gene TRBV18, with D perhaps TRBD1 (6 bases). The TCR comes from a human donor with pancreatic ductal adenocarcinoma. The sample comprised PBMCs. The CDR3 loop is CASSPTTSTGSNYEQYF. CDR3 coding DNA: TGTGCCAGCTCACCAACGACGTCGACAGGCTCGAACTACGAGCAGTACTTC.